The entry below gives a single T cell receptor beta chain sequence along with its context. Its specificity is unknown. These data are taken from a study of CD8 T cells in ankylosing spondylitis. Construction of TCR beta libraries was performed using quantitative 5'-RACE with molecular barcodes. TCRdb called the 5' RACE reads again in MiXCR, with one record for every CDR3 protein. The sample lists 30,000 to 35,000 distinct CDR3 sequences, more than 25% occurring once. Study conclusions and caveats: Reports say disease-linked clones showed up significantly more in matched ankylosing spondylitis synovial fluid. Several highly homologous variants made up a TCR beta motif that seemed to typify ankylosing spondylitis blood. Disease-linked clones were CD8+ and relatively rare in peripheral blood.

V trimming: 2 bases; J trimming: 3 bases; junction bases outside the gene matches: 5. The germline V gene has CDR1 SEHNR and CDR2 FQNEAQ (reference sequence). The CDR3 length is 16 residues. Sequencing used synovial fluid, either unsorted or a sorted T cell fraction (not recorded which). The gene calls are TRBV7-9 and TRBJ2-1; 9 positions agree with TRBD1. The origin of this receptor is a male donor with ankylosing spondylitis. The CDR3, as DNA: TGTGCCAGCAGCTTACCCGACAGGGGGGGCTACAATGAGCAGTTCTTC. This gives the protein CASSLPDRGGYNEQFF.